This T cell receptor beta chain was captured by sequencing in a study of blood T cells in healthy people across ages. V was shortened by 6 bases and J by 4 bases, with 21 bases between the two germline ends. This CDR3 region has 16 residues. Russia was home to the donors, healthy Caucasian individuals aged about 6 to 90. Isolating PBMCs gave at least 6.5 million of these cells per sample. This clonotype has only one observation. With a J-beta primer mix and a sample-barcoded 5' primer, a second PCR ran about 7 to 11 cycles. Each cDNA molecule was tagged by a template-switch adaptor with 12 random nucleotides. TCRdb re-called the 5' RACE reads with MiXCR, one entry per CDR3 protein. The data hold more than 700,000 distinct CDR3 sequences, with roughly 53% observed a single time.

V is TRBV12-3 or TRBV12-4 and J is TRBJ1-2; D unclear. Sequencing was done on a sample of blood. This clonotype was obtained from a man older than 75 in good health. Written as DNA, the CDR3 is TGTGCCAGCAGCCCCCCCGTGGGGTGGGTAGGCTATGGCTACACCTTC. Translating gives CASSPPVGWVGYGYTF.